Listed below are T cell receptor beta chains from one sample, sequenced in a study of T cell responses to AZD1222 COVID-19 vaccine. Sequencing was performed with immunoSEQ multiplex PCR; in TCRdb, only in-frame clones are kept and a portion is missing. Among about 85,000 clones listed, 88% were seen once. Sequences were derived from peripheral blood, sampled on day 0 of MenACWY control vaccination. The receptors were sampled from an adult in good health. Each CDR3 is given with its conserved first and last residue. Each record gives: CDR3 DNA, CDR3 protein, V gene, clone size, D gene, J gene. The D gene is left open where the match is weak. Clone size is not always given. Where it is, it says once, few, many or a class for expanded clones.

DNA: TGTGCCAGCAGCCCGAGACAGGAAAGTAATTCACCCCTCCACTTT; CDR3: CASSPRQESNSPLHF; V: TRBV7-2; size: .; D: .; J: TRBJ1-6
DNA: TGCGCCAGCAGTGGTGGGTCTGATACGCAGTATTTT; CDR3: CASSGGSDTQYF; V: TRBV10-1; size: .; D: .; J: TRBJ2-3
DNA: TGTGCCAGCAGTCCTTCGGACAGGGATTCCTATAATTCACCCCTCCACTTT; CDR3: CASSPSDRDSYNSPLHF; V: TRBV28; size: .; D: TRBD1; J: TRBJ1-6
DNA: TGTGCCAGCAGCTTGGGAGGATCAGATACGCAGTATTTT; CDR3: CASSLGGSDTQYF; V: TRBV5-6; size: .; D: .; J: TRBJ2-3
DNA: TGTGCCAGCAGCCAAGAGGTGTTAGCGGGGGGAGATACGCAGTATTTT; CDR3: CASSQEVLAGGDTQYF; V: TRBV4-2; size: once; D: TRBD2; J: TRBJ2-3
DNA: TGTGCCAGCTCTCCTACACAGGGGGCGCCCACCGGGGAGCTGTTTTTT; CDR3: CASSPTQGAPTGELFF; V: TRBV18; size: once; D: TRBD1; J: TRBJ2-2
DNA: TGTGCCAGCAGCTCCCCCGGGGTTTCGACTGAAGCTTTCTTT; CDR3: CASSSPGVSTEAFF; V: TRBV9; size: .; D: .; J: TRBJ1-1
DNA: TGCAGCGCGATCACCGGGACAGGGAACGGCAATCAGCCCCAGCATTTT; CDR3: CSAITGTGNGNQPQHF; V: TRBV29-1; size: .; D: TRBD1; J: TRBJ1-5
DNA: TGTGCCAGTAGTAGGGACAGACTTTATGGCTACACCTTC; CDR3: CASSRDRLYGYTF; V: TRBV19; size: .; D: TRBD1; J: TRBJ1-2
DNA: TGCGCCAGCAGCCCCGGGTGGCAAGGTCAGCCCCAGCATTTT; CDR3: CASSPGWQGQPQHF; V: TRBV5-1; size: .; D: .; J: TRBJ1-5
DNA: TGTGCCAGCAGTAATCAACAGGGGGCCACTGAAGCTTTCTTT; CDR3: CASSNQQGATEAFF; V: TRBV6-5; size: .; D: TRBD1; J: TRBJ1-1
DNA: TGTGCCTGGAGTCTAGACAGGGGAGGTCAGCCCCAGCATTTT; CDR3: CAWSLDRGGQPQHF; V: TRBV30; size: .; D: TRBD1; J: TRBJ1-5
DNA: TGTGCCAGCAGCGAGGTGGCAGGGGGCAATCAGCCCCAGCATTTT; CDR3: CASSEVAGGNQPQHF; V: TRBV3-1/TRBV3-2; size: .; D: .; J: TRBJ1-5
DNA: TGTGCCAGCAGCTTGGGGGACAGGGATGCCTATGGCTACACCTTC; CDR3: CASSLGDRDAYGYTF; V: TRBV5-5; size: .; D: TRBD1; J: TRBJ1-2
DNA: TGTGCCAGCAGCTTGCCGGAATCTAATAATTCACCCCTCCACTTT; CDR3: CASSLPESNNSPLHF; V: TRBV5-4; size: .; D: .; J: TRBJ1-6
DNA: TGTGCCAGCTCACCTTACAATCAGCCCCAGCATTTT; CDR3: CASSPYNQPQHF; V: TRBV18; size: .; D: .; J: TRBJ1-5
DNA: TGTGCCAGCAGCCTCCGGGACGCGATCCACGAGCAGTACTTC; CDR3: CASSLRDAIHEQYF; V: TRBV3-1/TRBV3-2; size: .; D: .; J: TRBJ2-7
DNA: TGTGCCAGCAGCTGGTCTAATTCACCCCTCCACTTT; CDR3: CASSWSNSPLHF; V: TRBV11-2; size: .; D: .; J: TRBJ1-6
DNA: TGTGCCAGCAGTGAACTTCAGGGAAGCAATCAGCCCCAGCATTTT; CDR3: CASSELQGSNQPQHF; V: TRBV6-1; size: .; D: .; J: TRBJ1-5
DNA: TGTGCCAGCAGCAAGGACACCAAGGGTCATGGCTACACCTTC; CDR3: CASSKDTKGHGYTF; V: TRBV7-9; size: .; D: .; J: TRBJ1-2
DNA: TGTGCCAGTAGTATAGTTGCCAGGAGGGATAGCAATCAGCCCCAGCATTTT; CDR3: CASSIVARRDSNQPQHF; V: TRBV19; size: once; D: .; J: TRBJ1-5
DNA: TGTGCCAGCAGTGAAGTCGGTTGGCAGCCGAACACTGAAGCTTTCTTT; CDR3: CASSEVGWQPNTEAFF; V: TRBV6-1; size: few; D: .; J: TRBJ1-1
DNA: TGTGCCATCAGTGAGTCAACGGATAATTCACCCCTCCACTTT; CDR3: CAISESTDNSPLHF; V: TRBV10-3; size: .; D: .; J: TRBJ1-6
DNA: TGCGCCAGCAGCTTGGGCAACTCTGGAAACACCATATATTTT; CDR3: CASSLGNSGNTIYF; V: TRBV5-1; size: .; D: .; J: TRBJ1-3
DNA: TGCGCCAGCAGCCAAGATCTGGGAGGGGACACTGAAGCTTTCTTT; CDR3: CASSQDLGGDTEAFF; V: TRBV4-3; size: .; D: .; J: TRBJ1-1
DNA: TGCGCCAGCAGCCGAACAGGGGAAGGCCAGCCCCAGCATTTT; CDR3: CASSRTGEGQPQHF; V: TRBV4-1; size: .; D: TRBD1; J: TRBJ1-5
DNA: TGTGCCGGCGCAAGGACAGGGCCCTACGAGCAGTACTTC; CDR3: CAGARTGPYEQYF; V: TRBV2; size: .; D: TRBD1; J: TRBJ2-7
DNA: TGTGCCAGTAGTATAGTCCCAGGGAAAGGGAGCTACACCTTC; CDR3: CASSIVPGKGSYTF; V: TRBV19; size: .; D: .; J: TRBJ1-2
DNA: TGTGCCAGCAGCTTAAGTGGGACAAGCAATCAGCCCCAGCATTTT; CDR3: CASSLSGTSNQPQHF; V: TRBV7-2; size: .; D: .; J: TRBJ1-5
DNA: TGTGCCAGCACCACAAAGCGGACCGACCTTCACCAGCCCCAGCATTTT; CDR3: CASTTKRTDLHQPQHF; V: TRBV6-6; size: .; D: .; J: TRBJ1-5
DNA: TGCGCCAGCAGCTTGTATGAGGGAAGGGAAAAACTGTTTTTT; CDR3: CASSLYEGREKLFF; V: TRBV5-1; size: few; D: .; J: TRBJ1-4
DNA: TGTGCCAGCAGCCCCCCCGGTTCTGGGGCCAACGTCCTGACTTTC; CDR3: CASSPPGSGANVLTF; V: TRBV9; size: .; D: .; J: TRBJ2-6
DNA: TGCAGTGCTAGTTATGGCATTGGAGGCACAGCTTTCTTT; CDR3: CSASYGIGGTAFF; V: TRBV20-1; size: .; D: .; J: TRBJ1-1
DNA: TGTGCCAGCAGCTGGAGGGACAGTACAGATACGCAGTATTTT; CDR3: CASSWRDSTDTQYF; V: TRBV7-2; size: few; D: .; J: TRBJ2-3
DNA: TGTGCCAGCAGCTTAGATTCTGGGGACGGGGCAAAACTGTTTTTT; CDR3: CASSLDSGDGAKLFF; V: TRBV7-8; size: .; D: .; J: TRBJ1-4
DNA: TGTGCCAGCAGTGATGGGGGGGGGCACCAAGAGACCCAGTACTTC; CDR3: CASSDGGGHQETQYF; V: TRBV2; size: once; D: .; J: TRBJ2-5
DNA: TGTGCCAGCAGCTTAGTCTCAAGCCGGGGAAATGAAAAACTGTTTTTT; CDR3: CASSLVSSRGNEKLFF; V: TRBV7-2; size: .; D: .; J: TRBJ1-4
DNA: TGTGCCAGCAGTGAACCCGGACAGGGGATTGCCGGGGAGCTGTTTTTT; CDR3: CASSEPGQGIAGELFF; V: TRBV25-1; size: .; D: TRBD1; J: TRBJ2-2
DNA: TGTGCCAGCAGTGAAGCGCTTGCTTGGACTGAAGCTTTCTTT; CDR3: CASSEALAWTEAFF; V: TRBV2; size: .; D: .; J: TRBJ1-1
DNA: TGTGCCAGCGGAAAAGGGTTACAGCCCCAGCATTTT; CDR3: CASGKGLQPQHF; V: TRBV6-5; size: once; D: .; J: TRBJ1-5
DNA: TGTGCCAGCAGCTACTCCGGGAACACTGAAGCTTTCTTT; CDR3: CASSYSGNTEAFF; V: TRBV5-6; size: once; D: .; J: TRBJ1-1
DNA: TGTGCCAGCAGTTTGAGGTTGGGCGAAAATTCACCCCTCCACTTT; CDR3: CASSLRLGENSPLHF; V: TRBV27; size: .; D: .; J: TRBJ1-6
DNA: TGTGCCAGCAGCTCCCGGGGGGCTAATTCACCCCTCCACTTT; CDR3: CASSSRGANSPLHF; V: TRBV7-9; size: few; D: .; J: TRBJ1-6
DNA: TGTGCCAGCAGCCTCGGACAGGTTAATAATTCACCCCTCCACTTT; CDR3: CASSLGQVNNSPLHF; V: TRBV7-2; size: .; D: TRBD1; J: TRBJ1-6
DNA: TGTGCCACCTCCCAGACAGGGGAGTCCTACAATGAGCAGTTCTTC; CDR3: CATSQTGESYNEQFF; V: TRBV24-1; size: .; D: TRBD1; J: TRBJ2-1
DNA: TGTGCCAGCAGTTACTCCTGGGGGGCGCAAACCGGGGAGCTGTTTTTT; CDR3: CASSYSWGAQTGELFF; V: TRBV6-5; size: large; D: .; J: TRBJ2-2
DNA: TGTGCCAGCAGTTTAATTGGGCAAGATTCACCCCTCCACTTT; CDR3: CASSLIGQDSPLHF; V: TRBV27; size: .; D: .; J: TRBJ1-6
DNA: TGTGCCAGCTCACGGGACAAAGATAATTCACCCCTCCACTTT; CDR3: CASSRDKDNSPLHF; V: TRBV18; size: .; D: .; J: TRBJ1-6
DNA: TGTGCCAGCAGCCTAGCCATTCTTGGGTTCACTGAAGCTTTCTTT; CDR3: CASSLAILGFTEAFF; V: TRBV7-8; size: .; D: .; J: TRBJ1-1
DNA: TGTGCCAGCAGTTACCAATATGGCTACACCTTC; CDR3: CASSYQYGYTF; V: TRBV28; size: .; D: .; J: TRBJ1-2
DNA: TGTGCCAGCAGCTTGGCCCCCAATCGGATGAGTGAATACGGCTACACCTTC; CDR3: CASSLAPNRMSEYGYTF; V: TRBV5-4; size: .; D: .; J: TRBJ1-2
DNA: TGTGCCAGCAGCCAAGACCGGGACACCTCTGGGCGCTACACCTTC; CDR3: CASSQDRDTSGRYTF; V: TRBV4-2; size: .; D: .; J: TRBJ1-2
DNA: TGTGCCAGCAGCTTTGGTGGGACAGGGAATCAGCCCCAGCATTTT; CDR3: CASSFGGTGNQPQHF; V: TRBV7-2; size: .; D: TRBD1; J: TRBJ1-5
DNA: TGTGCCAGCAGCGTGCAGGCCTTATCGGACAACTATGGCTACACCTTC; CDR3: CASSVQALSDNYGYTF; V: TRBV5-6; size: .; D: .; J: TRBJ1-2